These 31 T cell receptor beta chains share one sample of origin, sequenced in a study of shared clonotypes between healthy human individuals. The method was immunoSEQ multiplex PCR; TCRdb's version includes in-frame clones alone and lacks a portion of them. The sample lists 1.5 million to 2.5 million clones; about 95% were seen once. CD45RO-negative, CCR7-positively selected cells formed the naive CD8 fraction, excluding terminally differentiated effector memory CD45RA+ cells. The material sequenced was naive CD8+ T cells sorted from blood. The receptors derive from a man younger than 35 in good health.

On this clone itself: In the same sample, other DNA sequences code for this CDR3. The DNA of the CDR3 is TGCGCCAGCAGCCAAGGCCGGAGGACTGAAGCTTTCTTT. Encoded protein: CASSQGRRTEAFF. V and J are TRBV4-1 and TRBJ1-1; D is uncertain. V lost 1 base and J lost 5, with 8 bases in between. The CDR3 length is 13 residues. Germline loops: CDR1 MGHRA, CDR2 YSYEKL.

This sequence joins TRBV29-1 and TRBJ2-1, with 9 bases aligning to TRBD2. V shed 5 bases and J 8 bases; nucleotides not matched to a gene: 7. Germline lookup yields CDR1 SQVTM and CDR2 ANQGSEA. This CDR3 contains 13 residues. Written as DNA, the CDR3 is TGCAGCGTTCAATTAGCGGGAGACTATGAGCAGTTCTTC. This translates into CSVQLAGDYEQFF.

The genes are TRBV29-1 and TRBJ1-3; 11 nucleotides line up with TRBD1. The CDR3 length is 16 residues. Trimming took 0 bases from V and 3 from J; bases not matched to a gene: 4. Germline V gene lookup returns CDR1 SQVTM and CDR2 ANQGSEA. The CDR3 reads CSVEDWTGGYGNTIYF. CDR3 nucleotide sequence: TGCAGCGTTGAAGATTGGACAGGGGGCTATGGAAACACCATATATTTT.

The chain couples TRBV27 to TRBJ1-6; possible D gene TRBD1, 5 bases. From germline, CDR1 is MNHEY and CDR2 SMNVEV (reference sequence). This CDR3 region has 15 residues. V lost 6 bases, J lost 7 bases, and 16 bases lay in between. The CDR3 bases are TGTGCCAGCAGGGCCGGGGGGGTTGGCAATTCACCCCTCCACTTT. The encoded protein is CASRAGGVGNSPLHF.

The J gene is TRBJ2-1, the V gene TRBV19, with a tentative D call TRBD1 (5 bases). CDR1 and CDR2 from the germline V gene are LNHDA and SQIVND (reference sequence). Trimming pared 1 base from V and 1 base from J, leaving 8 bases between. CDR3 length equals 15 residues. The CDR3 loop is CASSIVGLSYNEQFF. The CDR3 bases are TGTGCCAGTAGTATAGTGGGGCTATCCTACAATGAGCAGTTCTTC.

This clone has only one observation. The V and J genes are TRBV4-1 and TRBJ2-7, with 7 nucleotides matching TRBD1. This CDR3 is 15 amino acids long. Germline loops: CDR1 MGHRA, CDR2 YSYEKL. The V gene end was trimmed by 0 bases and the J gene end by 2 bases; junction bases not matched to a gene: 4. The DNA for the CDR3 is TGCGCCAGCAGCCAAGAGACAGGGATCACCTACGAGCAGTACTTC. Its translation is CASSQETGITYEQYF.

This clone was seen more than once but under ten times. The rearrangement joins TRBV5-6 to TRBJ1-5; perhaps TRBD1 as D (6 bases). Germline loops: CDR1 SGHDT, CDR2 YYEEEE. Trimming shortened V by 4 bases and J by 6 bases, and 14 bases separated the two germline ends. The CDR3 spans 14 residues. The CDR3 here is CASSPRTVSQPQHF. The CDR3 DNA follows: TGTGCCAGCAGCCCGAGGACAGTGAGTCAGCCCCAGCATTTT. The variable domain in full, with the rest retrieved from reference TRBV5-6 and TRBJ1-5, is DAGVTQSPTHLIKTRGQQVTLRCSPKSGHDTVSWYQQALGQGPQFIFQYYEEEERQRGNFPDRFSGHQFPNYSSELNVNALLLGDSALYLCASSPRTVSQPQHFGDGTRLSIL.

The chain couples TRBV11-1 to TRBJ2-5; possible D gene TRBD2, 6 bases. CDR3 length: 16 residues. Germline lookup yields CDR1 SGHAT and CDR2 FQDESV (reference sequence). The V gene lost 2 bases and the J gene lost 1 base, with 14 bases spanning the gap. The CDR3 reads CASSLFLETSQETQYF. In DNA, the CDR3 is TGTGCCAGCAGCTTATTCCTGGAGACTAGCCAAGAGACCCAGTACTTC.

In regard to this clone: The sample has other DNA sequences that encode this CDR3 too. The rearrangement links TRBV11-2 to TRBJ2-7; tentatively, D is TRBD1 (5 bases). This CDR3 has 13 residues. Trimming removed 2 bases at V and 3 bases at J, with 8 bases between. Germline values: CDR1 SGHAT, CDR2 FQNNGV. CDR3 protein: CASSLRGSYEQYF. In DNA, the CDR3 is TGTGCCAGCAGCTTAAGGGGTAGCTACGAGCAGTACTTC. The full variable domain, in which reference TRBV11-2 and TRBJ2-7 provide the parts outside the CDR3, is EAGVAQSPRYKIIEKRQSVAFWCNPISGHATLYWYQQILGQGPKLLIQFQNNGVVDDSQLPKDRFSAERLKGVDSTLKIQPAKLEDSAVYLCASSLRGSYEQYFGPGTRLTVT.

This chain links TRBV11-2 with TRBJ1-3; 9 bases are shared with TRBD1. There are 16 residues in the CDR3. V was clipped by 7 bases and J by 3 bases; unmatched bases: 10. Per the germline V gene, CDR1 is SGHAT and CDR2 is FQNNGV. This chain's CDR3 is CASIVRDRDVGNTIYF. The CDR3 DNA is TGTGCCAGCATCGTCCGGGACAGGGACGTTGGAAACACCATATATTTT.

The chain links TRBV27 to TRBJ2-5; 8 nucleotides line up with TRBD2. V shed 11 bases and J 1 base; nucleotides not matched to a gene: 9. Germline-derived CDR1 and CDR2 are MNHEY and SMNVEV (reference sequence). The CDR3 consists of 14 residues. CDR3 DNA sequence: TGTGCCTCTGGGCTAGCGGGCCTCCAAGAGACCCAGTACTTC. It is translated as CASGLAGLQETQYF.

The CDR3: CASSEGAGLGEKLFF. The CDR3, as DNA: TGTGCCAGCAGTGAAGGCGCAGGGTTGGGTGAAAAACTGTTTTTT. This chain uses TRBV25-1 with TRBJ1-4; perhaps TRBD1 as D (5 bases). The CDR3 loop spans 15 amino acids. The V and J ends lost 2 bases and 7 bases respectively, with 14 bases between them. Per germline, CDR1 MGHDK and CDR2 SYGVNS.

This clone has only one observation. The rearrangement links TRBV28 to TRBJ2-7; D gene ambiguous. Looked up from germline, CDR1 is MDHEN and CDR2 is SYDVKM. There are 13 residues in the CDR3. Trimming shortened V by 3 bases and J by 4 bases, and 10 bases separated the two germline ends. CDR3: CASSLTGDYEQYF. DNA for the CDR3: TGTGCCAGCAGTTTGACTGGCGATTACGAGCAGTACTTC.

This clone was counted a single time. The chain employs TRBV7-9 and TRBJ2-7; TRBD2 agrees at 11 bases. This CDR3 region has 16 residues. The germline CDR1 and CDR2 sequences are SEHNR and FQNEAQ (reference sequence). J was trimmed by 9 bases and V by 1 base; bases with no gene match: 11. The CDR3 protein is CASSLGFGTSGLGQYF. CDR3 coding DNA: TGTGCCAGCAGCTTAGGATTCGGGACTAGCGGACTCGGGCAGTACTTC.

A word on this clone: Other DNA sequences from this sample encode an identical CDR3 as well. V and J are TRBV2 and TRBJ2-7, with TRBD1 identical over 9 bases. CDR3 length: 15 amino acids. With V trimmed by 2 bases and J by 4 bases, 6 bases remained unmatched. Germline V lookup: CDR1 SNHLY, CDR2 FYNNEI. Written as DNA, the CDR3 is TGTGCCAGCAGTGAATCAGGGACAGGGTTTTACGAGCAGTACTTC. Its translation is CASSESGTGFYEQYF.

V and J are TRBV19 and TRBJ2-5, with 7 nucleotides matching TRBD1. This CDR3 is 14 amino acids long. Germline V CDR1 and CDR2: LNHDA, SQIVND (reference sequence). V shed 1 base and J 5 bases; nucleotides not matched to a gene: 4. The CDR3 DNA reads TGTGCCAGTAGTATAGCGACAGGGATGGAGACCCAGTACTTC. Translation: CASSIATGMETQYF.

Here the CDR3 DNA reads TGTGCCAGCAGCTTTATGGGGGGCCTTTCCTACGAGCAGTACTTC. Translated: CASSFMGGLSYEQYF. The chain links TRBV5-4 to TRBJ2-7; D may match TRBD1 or TRBD2 (6 bases each). CDR1 is SGHNT and CDR2 is YYREEE in the germline V gene (reference sequence). V was cut by 2 bases and J by 1 base, with 13 bases left in between. The CDR3 contains 15 residues. The whole variable domain, remainder taken from reference TRBV5-4 and TRBJ2-7, is ETGVTQSPTHLIKTRGQQVTLRCSSQSGHNTVSWYQQALGQGPQFIFQYYREEENGRGNFPPRFSGLQFPNYSSELNVNALELDDSALYLCASSFMGGLSYEQYFGPGTRLTVT.

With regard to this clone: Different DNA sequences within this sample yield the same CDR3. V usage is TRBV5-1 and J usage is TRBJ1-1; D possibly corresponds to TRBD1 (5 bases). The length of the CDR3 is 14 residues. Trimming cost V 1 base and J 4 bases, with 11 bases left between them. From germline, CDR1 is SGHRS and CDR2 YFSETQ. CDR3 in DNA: TGCGCCAGCAGCTTGTCGGGCGGGGGCACTGAAGCTTTCTTT. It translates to CASSLSGGGTEAFF.

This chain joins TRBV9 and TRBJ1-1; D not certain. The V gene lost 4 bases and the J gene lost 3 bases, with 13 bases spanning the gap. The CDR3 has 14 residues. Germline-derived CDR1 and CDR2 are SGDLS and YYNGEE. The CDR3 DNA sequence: TGTGCCAGCAGCCCTTTCTCTGGGGACACTGAAGCTTTCTTT. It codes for CASSPFSGDTEAFF.

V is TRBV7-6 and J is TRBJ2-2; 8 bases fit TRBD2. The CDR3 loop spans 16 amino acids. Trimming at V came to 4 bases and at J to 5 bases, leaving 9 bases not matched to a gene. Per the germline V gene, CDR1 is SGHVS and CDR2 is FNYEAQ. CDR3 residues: CASSSPGGQGTGELFF. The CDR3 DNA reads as TGTGCCAGCAGCTCCCCGGGAGGGCAGGGGACCGGGGAGCTGTTTTTT.

CDR3 sequence reads: CASSQGSRVTYEQYF. The CDR3 bases are TGCGCCAGCAGCCAAGGGTCGAGGGTCACCTACGAGCAGTACTTC. The gene calls are TRBV4-1 and TRBJ2-7, with D perhaps matching TRBD2 (5 bases). The CDR3 runs 15 residues. Trimming removed 1 base at V and 2 bases at J, with 12 bases between. Looked up from germline, CDR1 is MGHRA and CDR2 is YSYEKL.

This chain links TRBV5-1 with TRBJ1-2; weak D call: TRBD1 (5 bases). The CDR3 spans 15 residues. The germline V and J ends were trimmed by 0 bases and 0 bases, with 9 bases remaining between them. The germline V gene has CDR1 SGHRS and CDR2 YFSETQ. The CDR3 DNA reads TGCGCCAGCAGCTTGGATGGGACCTCTAACTATGGCTACACCTTC. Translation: CASSLDGTSNYGYTF. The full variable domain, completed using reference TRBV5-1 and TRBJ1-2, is KAGVTQTPRYLIKTRGQQVTLSCSPISGHRSVSWYQQTPGQGLQFLFEYFSETQRNKGNFPGRFSGRQFSNSRSEMNVSTLELGDSALYLCASSLDGTSNYGYTFGSGTRLTVV.

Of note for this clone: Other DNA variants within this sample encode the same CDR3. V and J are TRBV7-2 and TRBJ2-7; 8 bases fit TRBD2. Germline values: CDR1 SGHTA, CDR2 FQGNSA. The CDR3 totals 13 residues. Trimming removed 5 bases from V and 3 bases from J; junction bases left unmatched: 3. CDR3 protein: CASSLGLDYEQYF. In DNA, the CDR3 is TGTGCCAGCAGCCTGGGACTAGACTACGAGCAGTACTTC.

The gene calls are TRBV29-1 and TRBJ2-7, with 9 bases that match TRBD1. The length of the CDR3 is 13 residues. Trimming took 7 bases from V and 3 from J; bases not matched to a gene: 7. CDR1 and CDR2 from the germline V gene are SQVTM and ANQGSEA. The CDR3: CSGMTGGGYEQYF. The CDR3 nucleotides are TGCAGCGGGATGACAGGGGGGGGCTACGAGCAGTACTTC.

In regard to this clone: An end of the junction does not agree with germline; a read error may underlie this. CDR3 nucleotides: TGTGCTAGCAGCCCTGACTTCTCCTACAATGAGCAGTTCTTC. Residues: CASSPDFSYNEQFF. This sequence joins TRBV7-7 and TRBJ2-1; D ambiguous. CDR3 length: 14 residues. The germline CDR1 and CDR2 sequences are SSHAT and FNYEAQ (reference sequence).

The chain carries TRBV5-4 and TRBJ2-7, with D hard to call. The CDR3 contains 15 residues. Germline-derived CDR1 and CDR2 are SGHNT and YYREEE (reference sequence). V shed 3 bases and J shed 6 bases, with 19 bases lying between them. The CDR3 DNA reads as TGTGCCAGCAGCTCCCCAGGTGAAGCGCCAGGCGAGCAGTACTTC. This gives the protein CASSSPGEAPGEQYF. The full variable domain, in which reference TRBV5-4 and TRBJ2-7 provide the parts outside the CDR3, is ETGVTQSPTHLIKTRGQQVTLRCSSQSGHNTVSWYQQALGQGPQFIFQYYREEENGRGNFPPRFSGLQFPNYSSELNVNALELDDSALYLCASSSPGEAPGEQYFGPGTRLTVT.

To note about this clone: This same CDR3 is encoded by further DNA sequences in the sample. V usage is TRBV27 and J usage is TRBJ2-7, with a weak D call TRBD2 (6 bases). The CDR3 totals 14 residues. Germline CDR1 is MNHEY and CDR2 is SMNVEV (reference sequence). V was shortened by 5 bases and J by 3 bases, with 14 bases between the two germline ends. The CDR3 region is CASSLGSGSYEQYF. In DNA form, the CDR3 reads TGTGCCAGCAGTCTGGGTAGCGGTAGCTACGAGCAGTACTTC.

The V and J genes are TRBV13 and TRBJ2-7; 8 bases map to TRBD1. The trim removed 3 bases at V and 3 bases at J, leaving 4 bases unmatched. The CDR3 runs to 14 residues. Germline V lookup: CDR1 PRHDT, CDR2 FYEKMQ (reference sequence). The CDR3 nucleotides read TGTGCCAGCAGCTTTGACAGGGGAGACTACGAGCAGTACTTC. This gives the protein CASSFDRGDYEQYF.

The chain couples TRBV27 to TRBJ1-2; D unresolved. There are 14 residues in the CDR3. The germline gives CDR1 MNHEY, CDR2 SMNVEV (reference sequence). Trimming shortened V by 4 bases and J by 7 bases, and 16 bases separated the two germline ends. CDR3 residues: CASSSEDGKGGYTF. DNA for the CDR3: TGTGCCAGCAGTTCCGAGGACGGAAAAGGTGGCTACACCTTC.

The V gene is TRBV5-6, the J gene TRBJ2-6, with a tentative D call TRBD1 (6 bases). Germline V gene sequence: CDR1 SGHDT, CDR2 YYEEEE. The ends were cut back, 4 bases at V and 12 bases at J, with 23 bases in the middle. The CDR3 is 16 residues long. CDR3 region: CASSVPPDSEAAVLTF. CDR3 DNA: TGTGCCAGCAGCGTACCCCCGGACAGTGAAGCCGCCGTCCTGACTTTC.

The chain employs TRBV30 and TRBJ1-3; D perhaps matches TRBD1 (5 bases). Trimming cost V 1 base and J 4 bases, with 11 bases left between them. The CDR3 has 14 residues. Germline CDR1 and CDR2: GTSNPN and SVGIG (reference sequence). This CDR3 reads CAWSGGVVGNTIYF. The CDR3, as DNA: TGTGCCTGGAGTGGGGGGGTTGTGGGAAACACCATATATTTT.